This T cell receptor beta chain was captured in a study of shared clonotypes between healthy human individuals. Study details: Per donor, CD8 memory used one plate, CD8 naive used two, CD4 memory used three and CD4 naive used three.

TCRdb's copy holds only in-frame clones and misses some; the assay was immunoSEQ multiplex PCR. The table lists some 1.1 million clones, 77% of them singletons. This CDR3 is built from 12 residues. Germline-derived CDR1 and CDR2 are MDHEN and SYDVKM. V was pared by 6 bases and J by 6 bases, with 12 bases between. Study results and caveats: What limited the represented genetic and exposure-history diversity was the small number of donors. Around 4.7% was the fraction of naive CD4 clonotypes found shared across a handful of donors.

About this clone: Antigen specificity is unknown.

CD4+ cell separation produced CD45RA+ naive and CD45RA-negative memory subsets. This sequence was found in a man younger than 30 in good health. Some clones in this sample may be carry-over from other donors' samples. The sequenced material came from memory CD4+ T cells from PBMCs. Subset meaning: CD45RA-negative fraction. The chain has TRBV28 and TRBJ2-7; D not certain. CDR3 bases: TGTGCCAGCAGACCGGCGCGAGGCGAGCAGTACTTC. Amino acid sequence: CASRPARGEQYF.